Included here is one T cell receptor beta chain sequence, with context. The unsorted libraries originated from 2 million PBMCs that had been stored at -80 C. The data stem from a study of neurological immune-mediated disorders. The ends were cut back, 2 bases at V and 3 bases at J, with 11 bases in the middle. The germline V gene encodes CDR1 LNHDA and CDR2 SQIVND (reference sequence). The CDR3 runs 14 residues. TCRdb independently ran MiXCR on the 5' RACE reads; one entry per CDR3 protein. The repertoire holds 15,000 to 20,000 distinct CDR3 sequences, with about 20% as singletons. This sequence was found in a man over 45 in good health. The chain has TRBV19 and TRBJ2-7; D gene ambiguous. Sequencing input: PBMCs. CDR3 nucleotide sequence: TGTGCCAGTAGTATAACCGTCCTCTTCTACGAGCAGTACTTC. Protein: CASSITVLFYEQYF.